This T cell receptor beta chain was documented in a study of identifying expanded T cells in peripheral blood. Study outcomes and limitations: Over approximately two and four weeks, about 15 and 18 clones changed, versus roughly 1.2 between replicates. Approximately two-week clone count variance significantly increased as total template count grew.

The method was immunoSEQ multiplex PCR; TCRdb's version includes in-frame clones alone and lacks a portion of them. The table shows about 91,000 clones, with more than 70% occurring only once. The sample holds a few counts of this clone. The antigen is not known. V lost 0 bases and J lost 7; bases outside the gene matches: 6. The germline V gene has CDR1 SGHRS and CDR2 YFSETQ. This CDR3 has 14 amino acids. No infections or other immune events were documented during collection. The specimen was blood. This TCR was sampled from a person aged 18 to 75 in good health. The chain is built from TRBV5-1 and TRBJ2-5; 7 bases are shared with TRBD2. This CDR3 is CASSLDPGRGTQYF. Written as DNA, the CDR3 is TGCGCCAGCAGCTTGGATCCGGGGAGGGGGACCCAGTACTTC.